This TCR beta chain was documented in a study of T cell repertoires in cytomegalovirus infection. Whole-study context: TCR beta signatures that were public indicated CMV infection and matching HLA type. General study results and limits: Based on cumulative public TCR beta family frequency, carriers of CMV plus the relevant HLA were identified.

TCRdb redid the calling of the reads with MiXCR, one entry per CDR3 protein. The table includes hundreds of thousands of distinct CDR3 sequences, roughly 15% detected once. This clonotype was detected many times. Its specificity is not known. The source material was PBMCs. The origin of this receptor is a human donor in good health (CMV status not recorded). Some clones in this sample may be carry-over from other donors' samples.

The CDR3 DNA reads as TGTGCCAGCAGCTTAGTATGGGGTTACAGCGGGGAGCTGTTTTTT. It codes for CASSLVWGYSGELFF. The gene calls are TRBV7-2 and TRBJ2-2; D ambiguous. Trimming left V 1 base short and J 7 bases short, with 13 bases between. The CDR3 has 15 amino acids. The V gene's germline CDR1 is SGHTA and CDR2 FQGNSA.